The 5 T cell receptor beta chains presented below share a single source sample, sequenced in a study of T cell changes during pregnancy in multiple sclerosis. Produced via immunoSEQ multiplex PCR; TCRdb's table is partial and in-frame only. The sample carries about 57,000 clones, just over 90% recorded once. The sequences come from CD4+ T cells from peripheral blood mononuclear cells, collected in the second trimester of pregnancy. The origin of the receptors is a female donor with multiple sclerosis, enrolled in a pregnancy study.

This clone appeared once. V is TRBV6-6 and J is TRBJ2-1; possibly TRBD1 for D (6 bases). The CDR3 runs to 13 residues. The V end lost 6 bases, the J end lost 6 bases, and 12 bases lay between the germline ends. Germline CDR1 reads MNHNY; CDR2 reads SVGAGI (reference sequence). CDR3: CASSRVGGNEQFF. CDR3 coding DNA: TGTGCCAGCAGCAGGGTAGGGGGCAATGAGCAGTTCTTC.

V gene TRBV28 combines with J gene TRBJ2-7; 9 bases fit TRBD2. V lost 6 bases to trimming and J lost 0 bases; unmatched junction nucleotides: 6. The CDR3 consists of 15 residues. Germline lookup yields CDR1 MDHEN and CDR2 SYDVKM. The DNA of the CDR3 is TGTGCCAGCAGGTTAGCGGGAGACTACTCCTACGAGCAGTACTTC. Its translation: CASRLAGDYSYEQYF.

CDR3 in amino acids: CASSGQGTSSYEQYF. The CDR3 nucleotides read TGTGCCAGCAGTGGCCAAGGGACTTCCTCCTACGAGCAGTACTTC. The rearrangement joins TRBV6-1 to TRBJ2-7; weak D call: TRBD2 (6 bases). Deletions cut 4 bases from V and 0 bases from J, with 13 bases between. Per the germline V gene, CDR1 is MNHNS and CDR2 is SASEGT. The CDR3 consists of 15 residues.

The rearrangement uses TRBV5-4 and TRBJ2-7, with 10 bases matching TRBD2. V trimming: 0 bases; J trimming: 4 bases; junction bases outside the gene matches: 4. There are 15 residues in the CDR3. Germline V CDR1 and CDR2: SGHNT, YYREEE (reference sequence). CDR3 protein: CASSLEASGRYEQYF. The CDR3 coding sequence is TGTGCCAGCAGCTTGGAGGCTAGCGGGAGATACGAGCAGTACTTC.

The chain employs TRBV2 and TRBJ2-5, with 10 bases identical to TRBD2. In germline, CDR1 is SNHLY, CDR2 FYNNEI. Unmatched junction bases numbered 2, after V lost 2 bases and J lost 2 bases. The CDR3 runs to 15 residues. As DNA, the CDR3 is TGTGCCAGCAGTGAAACTAGCGGGGTTCAAGAGACCCAGTACTTC. Its translation: CASSETSGVQETQYF.